The entry below describes one T cell receptor beta chain. The antigen remains unidentified. The data were obtained in a study of Tregs in tolerant kidney transplant recipients. Turning to the study itself: An approximately three-day belatacept mixed lymphocyte reaction, sometimes plus 5-day graft donor restimulation, preceded CD4+CD25+CD127- sorting. Sorting used antibodies to exclude donor cells.

Data came from immunoSEQ multiplex PCR; TCRdb stores just in-frame clones and leaves some out. The sample has about 44,000 clones, about 95% seen once; the top ten hold 0.37%. Study conclusions and caveats: Expanding Tregs on activated donor B cells appeared to best identify donor-specific TCRbeta clones. Few patients were studied, so findings need validation in larger groups.

The sample comprised Tregs from blood cultured with allogeneic cells. The clonotype comes from a human donor in good health.

The CDR3 is CASSSFGGWNIQYF. CDR3 DNA: TGTGCCAGCAGCTCATTTGGGGGATGGAACATTCAGTACTTC. This chain uses TRBV11-2 with TRBJ2-4, with D possibly called TRBD1 or TRBD2 (5 bases each). CDR3 size: 14 residues. Germline CDR1 SGHAT, CDR2 FQNNGV. Trimming shortened V by 4 bases and J by 7 bases, and 14 bases separated the two germline ends.